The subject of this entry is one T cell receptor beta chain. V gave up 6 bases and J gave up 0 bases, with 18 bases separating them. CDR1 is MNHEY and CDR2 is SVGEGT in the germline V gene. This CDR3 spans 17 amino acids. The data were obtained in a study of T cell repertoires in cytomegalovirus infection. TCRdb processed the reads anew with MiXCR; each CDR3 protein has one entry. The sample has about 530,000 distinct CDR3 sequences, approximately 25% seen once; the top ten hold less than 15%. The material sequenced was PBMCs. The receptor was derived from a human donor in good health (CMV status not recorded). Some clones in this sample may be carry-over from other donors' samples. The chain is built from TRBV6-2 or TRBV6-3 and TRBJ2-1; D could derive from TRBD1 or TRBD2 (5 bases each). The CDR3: CASSTVGTLSSYNEQFF. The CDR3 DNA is TGTGCCAGCAGCACCGTGGGGACCCTGAGCTCCTACAATGAGCAGTTCTTC.